This T cell receptor beta chain emerged from a study of blood T cell repertoires in COVID-19. Profiled with immunoSEQ multiplex PCR; TCRdb holds only in-frame clones, not every one. Of 250,000 to 300,000 clones listed, just over 85% are singletons. Trimming pared 6 bases from V and 2 bases from J, leaving 10 bases between. The germline V gene encodes CDR1 WSHSY and CDR2 SAAADI. The CDR3 has 14 residues. The sequence was collected from a man aged 18 to 29 who had recovered from COVID-19. Specimen: PBMCs or T cells enriched from blood (not recorded which). The chain uses TRBV10-2 and TRBJ2-2; D might be TRBD2 (7 bases). The CDR3 DNA reads TGCGCCAGCAGAGGGGGGGCCAACACCGGGGAGCTGTTTTTT. Translating gives CASRGGANTGELFF.